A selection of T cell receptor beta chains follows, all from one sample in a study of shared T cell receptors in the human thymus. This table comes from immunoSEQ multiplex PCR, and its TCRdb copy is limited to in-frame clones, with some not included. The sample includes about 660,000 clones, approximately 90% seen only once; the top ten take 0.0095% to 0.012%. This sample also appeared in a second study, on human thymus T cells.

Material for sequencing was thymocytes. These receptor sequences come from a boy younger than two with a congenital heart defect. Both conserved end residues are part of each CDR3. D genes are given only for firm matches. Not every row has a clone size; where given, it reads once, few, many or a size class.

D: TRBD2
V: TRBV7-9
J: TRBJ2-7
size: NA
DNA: TGTGCCAGCAGCTTAGCCAATGGGGACTACTACGAGCAGTACTTC
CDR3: CASSLANGDYYEQYF

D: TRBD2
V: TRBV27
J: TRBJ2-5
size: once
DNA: TGTGCCAGCAGTCCGGGGACTAGCCCCCAAGAGACCCAGTACTTC
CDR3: CASSPGTSPQETQYF

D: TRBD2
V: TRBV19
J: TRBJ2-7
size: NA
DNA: TGTGCCAGTAGTGCGGGGGGGACTCCCACCAAGGAGCAGTACTTC
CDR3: CASSAGGTPTKEQYF

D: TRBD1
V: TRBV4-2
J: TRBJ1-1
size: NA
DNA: TGTGCCAGCAGCCAGTGGACAGGGGGCGCAGACACTGAAGCTTTCTTT
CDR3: CASSQWTGGADTEAFF

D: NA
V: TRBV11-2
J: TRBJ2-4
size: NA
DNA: TGTGCCAGCAGTCCGGACAGATCCTTAGCCAAAAACATTCAGTACTTC
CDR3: CASSPDRSLAKNIQYF

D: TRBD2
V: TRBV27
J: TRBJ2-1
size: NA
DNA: TGTGCCAGCAGCAAAAGTGGGAGGGTATACAATGAGCAGTTCTTC
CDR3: CASSKSGRVYNEQFF

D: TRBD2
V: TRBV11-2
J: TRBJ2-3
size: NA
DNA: TGTGCCAGCAGCCCAGGGACTAGCGGTCTCGGCACAGATACGCAGTATTTT
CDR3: CASSPGTSGLGTDTQYF

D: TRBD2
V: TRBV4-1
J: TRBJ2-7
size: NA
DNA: TGCGCCAGCAGCCAAGGGCACCACCTAGCGGGAGGCCTCTCCTACGAGCAGTACTTC
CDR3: CASSQGHHLAGGLSYEQYF

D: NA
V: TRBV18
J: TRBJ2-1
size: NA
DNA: TGTGCCAGCTCACAGGGGATCCCCTCCTACAATGAGCAGTTCTTC
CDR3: CASSQGIPSYNEQFF

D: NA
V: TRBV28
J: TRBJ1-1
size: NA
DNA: TGTGCCAGCGGCCAGGATGCTTTCTTT
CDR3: CASGQDAFF

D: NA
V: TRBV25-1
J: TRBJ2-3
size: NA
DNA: TGTGCCAGCAAGGGAGCTAGTCCAGATACGCAGTATTTT
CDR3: CASKGASPDTQYF

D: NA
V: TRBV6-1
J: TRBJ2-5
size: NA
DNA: TGTGCCAGCAGTGATCGGGGGAGTGAGACCCAGTACTTC
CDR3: CASSDRGSETQYF

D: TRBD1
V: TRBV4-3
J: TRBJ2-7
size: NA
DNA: TGCGCCAGCAGCCTAAAAAGGGGGCAGCCCAGCTCCTACGAGCAGTACTTC
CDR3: CASSLKRGQPSSYEQYF

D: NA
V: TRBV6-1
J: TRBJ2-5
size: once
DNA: TGTGCCAGCAAAGTATACATACAAGAGACCCAGTACTTC
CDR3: CASKVYIQETQYF

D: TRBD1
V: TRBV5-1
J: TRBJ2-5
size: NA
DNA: TGCGCCAGCAGCTTGTTGGGGACAGGGGGCCTGGAGACCCAGTACTTC
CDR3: CASSLLGTGGLETQYF

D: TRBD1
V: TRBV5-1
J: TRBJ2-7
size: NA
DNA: TGCGCCAGCAGCACCGTCCCGGGACAGGGGGCAAGCTCCTACGAGCAGTACTTC
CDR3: CASSTVPGQGASSYEQYF

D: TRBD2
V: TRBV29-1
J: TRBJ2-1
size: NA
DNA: TGCAGCGTTGTAGCGGGAGATCGTTTCTACAATGAGCAGTTCTTC
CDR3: CSVVAGDRFYNEQFF

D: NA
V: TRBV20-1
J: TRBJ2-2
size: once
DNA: TGCAGTGCTAGCTTCACCGGGGAGCTGTTTTTT
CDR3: CSASFTGELFF

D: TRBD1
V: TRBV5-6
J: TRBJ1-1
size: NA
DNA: TGTGCCAGCAGCTTGGCCGAGACGGGACAGGGAAACACTGAAGCTTTCTTT
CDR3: CASSLAETGQGNTEAFF

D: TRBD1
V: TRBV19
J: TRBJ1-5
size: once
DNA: TGTGCCAGTAGTACGACAGGGGAGGATAGCAATCAGCCCCAGCATTTT
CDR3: CASSTTGEDSNQPQHF

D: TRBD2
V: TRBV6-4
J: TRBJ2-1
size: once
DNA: TGTGCCAGCAGTGACTCATCTAGCGGGAGTTTCCTCAATGAGCAGTTCTTC
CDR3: CASSDSSSGSFLNEQFF

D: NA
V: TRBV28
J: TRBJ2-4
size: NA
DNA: TGTGCCAGCAGCACCACAGGGCCCCTCGGCATTCAGTACTTC
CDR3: CASSTTGPLGIQYF

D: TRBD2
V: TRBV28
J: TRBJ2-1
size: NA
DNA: TGTGCCAGCAGTTTCCTTCTAGCGGGACCCCCCCATGAGCAGTTCTTC
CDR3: CASSFLLAGPPHEQFF

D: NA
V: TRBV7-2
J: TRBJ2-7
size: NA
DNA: TGTGCCAGCAGCTCCGAGGGGGGAGGGCCTAATAGGGCCTACGAGCAGTACTTC
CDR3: CASSSEGGGPNRAYEQYF

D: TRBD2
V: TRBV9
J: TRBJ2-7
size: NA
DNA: TGTGCCAGCAGCCCCAGGCGGACAGGCCCCATGAAGGCTAGCGGGAGAGAATCCTACGAGCAGTACTTC
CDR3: CASSPRRTGPMKASGRESYEQYF

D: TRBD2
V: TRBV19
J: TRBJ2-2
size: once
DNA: TGTGCCAGTAGTGGGGGACTAGCTATTCCGGGGGAGCTGTTTTTT
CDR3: CASSGGLAIPGELFF

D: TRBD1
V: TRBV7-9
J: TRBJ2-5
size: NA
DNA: TGTGCCAGCAGCCGCCCCGGGGGGACAGGGCCAGAGACCCAGTACTTC
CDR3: CASSRPGGTGPETQYF

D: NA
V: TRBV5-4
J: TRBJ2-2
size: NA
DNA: TGTGCCAGCAGCCCTGCGGGTTACGGAGAGGACACCGGGGAGCTGTTTTTT
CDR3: CASSPAGYGEDTGELFF

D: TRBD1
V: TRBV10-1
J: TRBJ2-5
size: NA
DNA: TGCGCCAGCAGTGGACCGGACAGGCACCAAGAGACCCAGTACTTC
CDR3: CASSGPDRHQETQYF

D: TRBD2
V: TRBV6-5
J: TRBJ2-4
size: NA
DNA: TGTGCCACAACGACCGGGGGGATTGGCAAAAACATTCAGTACTTC
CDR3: CATTTGGIGKNIQYF

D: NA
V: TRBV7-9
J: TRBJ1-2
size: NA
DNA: TGTGCCAGCAGCTCGCGGGACGGGGGACATGGCTACACCTTC
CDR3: CASSSRDGGHGYTF

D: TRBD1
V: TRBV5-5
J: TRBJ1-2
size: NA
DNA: TGTGCCAGCAGCTCGAGGGACAGGGCTAACTATGGCTACACCTTC
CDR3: CASSSRDRANYGYTF

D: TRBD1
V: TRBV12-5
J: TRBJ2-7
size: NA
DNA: TGTGCTAGTGGTCGACAGGGGGCCGGCGAGCAGTACTTC
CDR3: CASGRQGAGEQYF

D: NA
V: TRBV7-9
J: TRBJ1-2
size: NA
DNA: TGTGCCAGCACCAAATGGGCAGGGGACTATGGCTACACCTTC
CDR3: CASTKWAGDYGYTF

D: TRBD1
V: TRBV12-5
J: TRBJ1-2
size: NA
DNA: TGTGCTAGTGGCCGGGACAGGGTAAGCTATGGCTACACCTTC
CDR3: CASGRDRVSYGYTF

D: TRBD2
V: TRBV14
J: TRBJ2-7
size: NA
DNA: TGTGCCAGCAGCCAGGCCGGGACTAGCGGGATCTACGAGCAGTACTTC
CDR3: CASSQAGTSGIYEQYF

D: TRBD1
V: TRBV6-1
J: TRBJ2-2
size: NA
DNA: TGTGCCAGCAGTGAAGGGGGAAACAGGGGGCGCCGGACCGGGGAGCTGTTTTTT
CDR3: CASSEGGNRGRRTGELFF

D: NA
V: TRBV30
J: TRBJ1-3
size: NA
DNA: TGTGCCTGGAGTCGGGGCTCTGGAAACACCATATATTTT
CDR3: CAWSRGSGNTIYF

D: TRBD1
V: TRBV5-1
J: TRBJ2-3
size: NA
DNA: TGCGCCAGCAGCCCAGCGGTTGCGTTTCAGGGGGCGACAGATACGCAGTATTTT
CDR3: CASSPAVAFQGATDTQYF

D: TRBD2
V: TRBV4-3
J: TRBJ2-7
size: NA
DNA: TGCGCCAGCAGCCAAGAAACTGGGACTAGCGGGTTGAGTTACGAGCAGTACTTC
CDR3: CASSQETGTSGLSYEQYF

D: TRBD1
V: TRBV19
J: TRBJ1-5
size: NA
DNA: TGTGCCAGTAGTGCCGGACAGGGGAGAATCAATCAGCCCCAGCATTTT
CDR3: CASSAGQGRINQPQHF

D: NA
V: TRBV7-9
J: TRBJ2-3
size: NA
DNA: TGTGCCAGCAGCTTAGCCAGCAGGGCAGACACAGATACGCAGTATTTT
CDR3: CASSLASRADTDTQYF

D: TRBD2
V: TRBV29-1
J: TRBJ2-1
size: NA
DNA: TGCAGCGTTGGTGGCGGGAGGGGTCGCATTGAGCAGTTCTTC
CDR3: CSVGGGRGRIEQFF

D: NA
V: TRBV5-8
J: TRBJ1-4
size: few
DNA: TGTGCCAGCAGCCCCCCAGGCGACAGGCGTAATGAAAAACTGTTTTTT
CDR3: CASSPPGDRRNEKLFF

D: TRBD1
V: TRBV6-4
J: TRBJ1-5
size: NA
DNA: TGTGCCAGCAGTGACTCGAAGGGGGCGAATTACAATCAGCCCCAGCATTTT
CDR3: CASSDSKGANYNQPQHF

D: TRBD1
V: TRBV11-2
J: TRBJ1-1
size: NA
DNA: TGTGCCAGCAGCCAACCTCGACAGGGAATGAACACTGAAGCTTTCTTT
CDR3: CASSQPRQGMNTEAFF

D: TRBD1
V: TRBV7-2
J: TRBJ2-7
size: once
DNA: TGTGCCAGCAGCTTAGGGGCCCGGGACAGGGGGGATGGAGAGCAGTACTTC
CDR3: CASSLGARDRGDGEQYF

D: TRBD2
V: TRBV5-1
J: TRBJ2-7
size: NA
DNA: TGCGCCAGCAGCCAGGTGACTAGCGGGAGCCACAATTACGAGCAGTACTTC
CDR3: CASSQVTSGSHNYEQYF

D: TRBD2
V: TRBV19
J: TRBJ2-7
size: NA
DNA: TGTGCCAGTAGTAAGGGACTATTCTACGAGCAGTACTTC
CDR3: CASSKGLFYEQYF

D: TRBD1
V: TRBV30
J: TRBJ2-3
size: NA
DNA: TGTGCCTGGACGGACAGGGGGGCTCGATTGACAGATACGCAGTATTTT
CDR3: CAWTDRGARLTDTQYF

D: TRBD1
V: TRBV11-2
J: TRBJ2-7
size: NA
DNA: TGTGCCAGCAGCTTAGTTAACAGGGGATACAGGACCTACGAGCAGTACTTC
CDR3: CASSLVNRGYRTYEQYF

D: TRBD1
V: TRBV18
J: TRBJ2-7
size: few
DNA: TGTGCCAGCTCACCCTCGGCGGGACAGGGAACCTACGAGCAGTACTTC
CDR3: CASSPSAGQGTYEQYF

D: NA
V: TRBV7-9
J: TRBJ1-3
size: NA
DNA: TGTGCCAGCAGCTTACAGCCGGAGTCTGGAAACACCATATATTTT
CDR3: CASSLQPESGNTIYF